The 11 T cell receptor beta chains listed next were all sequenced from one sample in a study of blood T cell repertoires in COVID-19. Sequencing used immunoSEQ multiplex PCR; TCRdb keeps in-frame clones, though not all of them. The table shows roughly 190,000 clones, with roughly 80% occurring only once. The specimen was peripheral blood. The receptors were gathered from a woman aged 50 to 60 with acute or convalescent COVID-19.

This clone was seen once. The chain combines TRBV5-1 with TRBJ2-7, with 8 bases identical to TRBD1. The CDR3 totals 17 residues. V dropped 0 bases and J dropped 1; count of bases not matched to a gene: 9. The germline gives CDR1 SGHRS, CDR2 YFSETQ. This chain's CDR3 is CASSLAPPGQVSYEQYF. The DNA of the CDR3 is TGCGCCAGCAGCTTGGCGCCCCCGGGACAGGTTTCCTACGAGCAGTACTTC.

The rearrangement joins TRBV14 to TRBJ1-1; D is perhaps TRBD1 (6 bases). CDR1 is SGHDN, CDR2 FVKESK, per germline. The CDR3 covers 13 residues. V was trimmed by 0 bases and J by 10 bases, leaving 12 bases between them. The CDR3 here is CASSQDYRVRAFF. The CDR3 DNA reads TGTGCCAGCAGCCAAGATTACAGGGTGAGAGCTTTCTTT. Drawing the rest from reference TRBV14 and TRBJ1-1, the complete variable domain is EAGVTQFPSHSVIEKGQTVTLRCDPISGHDNLYWYRRVMGKEIKFLLHFVKESKQDESGMPNNRFLAERTGGTYSTLKVQPAELEDSGVYFCASSQDYRVRAFFGQGTRLTVV.

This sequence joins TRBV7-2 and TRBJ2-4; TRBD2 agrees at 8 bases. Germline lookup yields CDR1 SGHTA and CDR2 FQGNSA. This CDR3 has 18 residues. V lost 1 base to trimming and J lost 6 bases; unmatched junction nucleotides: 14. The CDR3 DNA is TGTGCCAGCAGCTTAGAGTACCCGCAGAGCGGGAGATCAAACATTCAGTACTTC. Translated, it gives CASSLEYPQSGRSNIQYF.

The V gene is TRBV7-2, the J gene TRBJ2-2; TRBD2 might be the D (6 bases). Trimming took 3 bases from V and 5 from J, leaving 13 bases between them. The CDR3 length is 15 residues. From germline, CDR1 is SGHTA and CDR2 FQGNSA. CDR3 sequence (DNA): TGTGCCAGCAGCTTCAGCGGGTACGGGACCGGGGAGCTGTTTTTT. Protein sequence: CASSFSGYGTGELFF.

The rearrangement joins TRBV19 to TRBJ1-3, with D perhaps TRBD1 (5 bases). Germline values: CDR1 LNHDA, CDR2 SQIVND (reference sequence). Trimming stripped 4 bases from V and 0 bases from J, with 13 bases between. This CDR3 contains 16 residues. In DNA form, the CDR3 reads TGTGCCAGTAGTAGGAGACAGTTCGACTCTGGAAACACCATATATTTT. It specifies CASSRRQFDSGNTIYF.

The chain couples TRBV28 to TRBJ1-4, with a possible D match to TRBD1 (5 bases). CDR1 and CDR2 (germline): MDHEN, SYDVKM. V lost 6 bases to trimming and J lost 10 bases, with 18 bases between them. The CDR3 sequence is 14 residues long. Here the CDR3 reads CASSPFLGGVKLFF. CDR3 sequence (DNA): TGTGCCAGCAGCCCGTTCCTCGGGGGAGTAAAACTGTTTTTT.

CDR3 sequence reads: CASSESVLAVGTQYF. The CDR3 nucleotides are TGCGCCAGCAGTGAGTCGGTGCTAGCGGTAGGTACGCAGTATTTT. V usage is TRBV10-2 and J usage is TRBJ2-3; 7 bases line up with TRBD2. Germline V gene sequence: CDR1 WSHSY, CDR2 SAAADI. This CDR3 region has 15 residues. Trimming removed 0 bases from V and 8 bases from J; junction bases left unmatched: 8.

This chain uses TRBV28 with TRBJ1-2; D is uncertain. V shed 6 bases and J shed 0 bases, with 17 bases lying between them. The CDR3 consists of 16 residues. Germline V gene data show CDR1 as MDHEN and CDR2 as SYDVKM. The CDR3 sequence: CASRPHGQATNYGYTF. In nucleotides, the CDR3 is TGTGCCAGCAGACCCCATGGGCAGGCGACTAACTATGGCTACACCTTC.

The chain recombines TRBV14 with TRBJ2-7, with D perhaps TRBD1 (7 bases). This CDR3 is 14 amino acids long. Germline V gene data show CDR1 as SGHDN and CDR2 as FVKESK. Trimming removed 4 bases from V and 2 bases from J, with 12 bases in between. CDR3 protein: CASSPRRGPYEQYF. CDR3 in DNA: TGTGCCAGCAGCCCTAGGAGGGGGCCCTACGAGCAGTACTTC.

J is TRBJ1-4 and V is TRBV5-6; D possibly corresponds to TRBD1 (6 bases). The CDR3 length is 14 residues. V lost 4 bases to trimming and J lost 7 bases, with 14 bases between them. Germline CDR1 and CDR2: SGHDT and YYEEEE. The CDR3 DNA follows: TGTGCCAGCAGCCGCGGTGGGGGCAGTGAAAAACTGTTTTTT. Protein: CASSRGGGSEKLFF.

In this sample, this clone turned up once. The DNA of the CDR3 is TGTGCCAGCTCTCGTAACTCCGGGACAGGGGACGAAAAACTGTTTTTT. It yields the protein CASSRNSGTGDEKLFF. The rearrangement uses TRBV18 and TRBJ1-4; 10 bases are a match to TRBD1. The V segment lost 6 bases and the J segment 8 bases; nucleotides outside the gene matches: 12. The CDR3 runs to 16 residues. Germline-derived CDR1 and CDR2 are KGHSH and LQKENI.